This T cell receptor (beta chain) was captured in a study of cytomegalovirus exposure and HLA in healthy donors. Turning to this clone: Its target is not known.

At collection, donors were nominally healthy, but unrecorded immune exposures were probable. Study results and limitations: Follow-up analysis found HLA locus-dependent TCR association rates, highest for DRB1 and lowest for HLA-C.

The study ran its PCR with 60 Vbeta and 13 Jbeta primers. TCRdb's copy holds only in-frame clones and misses some; the assay was immunoSEQ multiplex PCR. Altogether approximately 130,000 clones are present, 80% being singletons, with the ten largest covering roughly 4%. CDR1 and CDR2 from the germline V gene are SGDLS and YYNGEE. V shed 3 bases, J shed 1 base, and the junction held 9 bases outside the gene matches. This CDR3 is 17 amino acids long. Sequencing input: PBMCs. This clonotype was obtained from a woman in her forties in good health and CMV-seronegative. The chain couples TRBV9 to TRBJ2-5; 10 bases map to TRBD1. The CDR3 sequence: CASSARGTGASQETQYF. In DNA, the CDR3 is TGTGCCAGCAGCGCAAGGGGGACAGGGGCCTCCCAAGAGACCCAGTACTTC.